The entry that follows covers one T cell receptor (beta chain) sequence. This clonotype has just one count. Its cognate antigen has yet to be identified. No base quality information exists; no much larger clone differs at one position. Support from one read is weak. This sample stems from a study of CD8 T cells in Susac syndrome (dated by TCRdb to about 2019). About the study as a whole: Repertoire sequencing was used to test whether CD8+ T cell activation and differentiation in Susac syndrome was antigen driven. CD8+ T cell repertoire clonality was compared between 11 to 12 healthy donors, approximately 14 Susac syndrome patients and 15 multiple sclerosis patients. General study outcomes and caveats: The number of individuals in the TCR sequencing and HLA analysis was acknowledged as relatively small.

According to the germline V gene (reference sequence), CDR1 reads DFQATT and CDR2 reads SNEGSKA. The CDR3 spans 11 residues, from the cysteine through the phenylalanine. The sequence is cut down to CDR3 DNA, 33 bases in frame from base 1. V sheds 5 bases and J sheds 1 base, leaving 6 bases between their ends. RNA was extracted using the RNeasy kit, and about 0.45 to 1 ug of the RNA was reverse transcribed with random hexamers. TCR beta CDR3 regions were amplified with the immunoSEQ multiplex PCR assay covering 54 Vbeta and 13 Jbeta segments. To correct PCR amplification bias, a synthetic template baseline was used for both primer optimization and computational correction. The published analysis was carried out like this. Only productive sequences were kept, with reads annotated to V, D and J genes according to IMGT and analyzed in immunoSEQ Analyzer. To calculate clonality, Shannon entropy was normalized by log2 of the number of productive unique sequences and then subtracted from one. For each patient and control, public and private clones were evaluated within the 100 most prevalent clones. Clones were defined as Susac-specific if absent from the healthy and MS cohorts, from under 1,200 published viral clones and from other ImmuneACCESS disease sequences. TCRdb reworked the public reads: Q25 trimming with fastp, MiXCR clone assembly, productive beta chains retained. Every distinct CDR3 protein forms one entry, paired with its most common genes and DNA. The V and J calls were determined by TCRdb, not by the authors. The sample yields fewer than 200,000 distinct CDR3 sequences; roughly 96% were counted once. The top ten clones comprise less than 0.2% of the sample.

Peripheral blood CD8+ and CD4+ T cells from healthy donors, Susac syndrome patients and multiple sclerosis patients were profiled by high-throughput TCR beta sequencing. The multiple sclerosis controls were treatment-naive patients who had stable or active relapsing-remitting disease and met the revised McDonald criteria. CD8+ TEMRA cells were enriched by FACS, while bulk CD8+ and CD4+ T cells were purified by magnetic negative isolation. Blood was drawn into EDTA tubes, processed within 24 hours, and PBMCs were isolated by density gradient centrifugation. PBMCs intended for TCR sequencing were cryopreserved in liquid nitrogen and were subsequently thawed in a 37 degrees C water bath. The sorted or isolated CD4+, CD8+ and CD8+ TEMRA cells had a purity of 90% or higher.

The sequenced sample was CD8+ T cells from PBMCs. The sequence came from a human donor with multiple sclerosis. The chain is assembled from TRBV20-1 and TRBJ2-7; no D gene is confidently identified. The sequenced DNA is TGCAGTGCTCACTCGTCCTACGAGCAGTACTTC. Translated, this gives CSAHSSYEQYF.